The rows below give T cell receptor beta chains drawn from one sample of a study of shared clonotypes between healthy human individuals. Libraries were prepared by immunoSEQ multiplex PCR; TCRdb keeps only in-frame clonotypes and omits some of them. The sample has some 1,600,000 clones, under 99% seen once. What was sequenced was naive CD4+ T cells sorted from blood. These receptors were obtained from a man aged 25-45 years in good health. The CDR3 runs from the conserved cysteine through the conserved F or W. Fields, in order: clone size, V gene, J gene, D gene, CDR3 protein, CDR3 DNA. A D gene is named only where the DNA matches it firmly. The listing skips clone size in some rows; elsewhere it reads once, few, many or a size class.

clone_size: -; v_call: TRBV28; j_call: TRBJ1-5; d_call: -; cdr3_aa: CASSPSDSNQPQHF; cdr3_nt: TGTGCCAGCAGTCCTTCCGATAGCAATCAGCCCCAGCATTTT
clone_size: -; v_call: TRBV28; j_call: TRBJ1-4; d_call: -; cdr3_aa: CASSTGGNYEKLFF; cdr3_nt: TGTGCCAGCAGTACCGGCGGCAATTATGAAAAACTGTTTTTT
clone_size: -; v_call: TRBV5-1; j_call: TRBJ2-1; d_call: -; cdr3_aa: CASSLENSYNEQFF; cdr3_nt: TGCGCCAGCAGCTTGGAGAACAGCTACAATGAGCAGTTCTTC
clone_size: once; v_call: TRBV11-2; j_call: TRBJ2-1; d_call: TRBD1; cdr3_aa: CASSPWTGRLNSYNEQFF; cdr3_nt: TGTGCCAGCAGCCCATGGACAGGGCGATTGAACTCCTACAATGAGCAGTTCTTC
clone_size: -; v_call: TRBV7-9; j_call: TRBJ2-7; d_call: TRBD2; cdr3_aa: CASSLGRGNYEQYF; cdr3_nt: TGTGCCAGCAGCTTAGGGCGGGGGAACTACGAGCAGTACTTC
clone_size: -; v_call: TRBV5-1; j_call: TRBJ2-7; d_call: -; cdr3_aa: CASSLGQWESYEQYF; cdr3_nt: TGCGCCAGCAGCCTCGGACAGTGGGAGTCCTACGAGCAGTACTTC
clone_size: -; v_call: TRBV10-2; j_call: TRBJ2-1; d_call: -; cdr3_aa: CASLSWGPGDEQFF; cdr3_nt: TGCGCCAGCCTTAGCTGGGGGCCAGGGGATGAGCAGTTCTTC
clone_size: -; v_call: TRBV11-2; j_call: TRBJ2-7; d_call: TRBD2; cdr3_aa: CASSRGTSGRSENEQYF; cdr3_nt: TGTGCCAGCAGCCGCGGGACTAGCGGGAGGTCGGAAAACGAGCAGTACTTC
clone_size: -; v_call: TRBV14; j_call: TRBJ2-1; d_call: -; cdr3_aa: CASSRDISGEQFF; cdr3_nt: TGTGCCAGCAGCCGAGACATTAGCGGTGAGCAGTTCTTC
clone_size: -; v_call: TRBV2; j_call: TRBJ2-1; d_call: TRBD2; cdr3_aa: CASSVTTSGIYNEQFF; cdr3_nt: TGTGCCAGCAGTGTAACGACTAGCGGGATTTACAATGAGCAGTTCTTC
clone_size: once; v_call: TRBV6-1; j_call: TRBJ2-5; d_call: -; cdr3_aa: CASSEVGGVETQYF; cdr3_nt: TGTGCCAGCAGTGAAGTTGGGGGCGTTGAGACCCAGTACTTC
clone_size: -; v_call: TRBV30; j_call: TRBJ1-3; d_call: -; cdr3_aa: CAWSGMGALIGNTIYF; cdr3_nt: TGTGCCTGGAGTGGGATGGGGGCGCTTATTGGAAACACCATATATTTT
clone_size: -; v_call: TRBV25-1; j_call: TRBJ2-5; d_call: -; cdr3_aa: CASSRLETQYF; cdr3_nt: TGTGCCAGCAGTAGGTTGGAGACCCAGTACTTC
clone_size: once; v_call: TRBV6-5; j_call: TRBJ2-1; d_call: -; cdr3_aa: CASSSLWGNEQFF; cdr3_nt: TGTGCCAGCAGTTCCCTGTGGGGCAATGAGCAGTTCTTC
clone_size: -; v_call: TRBV7-8; j_call: TRBJ2-1; d_call: -; cdr3_aa: CASSQQVNSYNEQFF; cdr3_nt: TGTGCCAGCAGCCAACAGGTTAACTCCTACAATGAGCAGTTCTTC
clone_size: -; v_call: TRBV18; j_call: TRBJ2-7; d_call: TRBD2; cdr3_aa: CASSPKGGGNHEQYF; cdr3_nt: TGTGCCAGCTCACCAAAGGGCGGGGGGAACCACGAGCAGTACTTC
clone_size: -; v_call: TRBV11-3; j_call: TRBJ2-2; d_call: -; cdr3_aa: CASSLDQWGPGNGSTGELFF; cdr3_nt: TGTGCCAGCAGCTTAGATCAATGGGGACCAGGGAATGGAAGCACCGGGGAGCTGTTTTTT
clone_size: -; v_call: TRBV18; j_call: TRBJ2-5; d_call: -; cdr3_aa: CASSPIPPGAGLETQYF; cdr3_nt: TGTGCCAGCTCACCTATTCCGCCGGGTGCGGGCTTAGAGACCCAGTACTTC
clone_size: -; v_call: TRBV5-1; j_call: TRBJ1-1; d_call: -; cdr3_aa: CASSLGAENTEAFF; cdr3_nt: TGCGCCAGCAGCTTAGGGGCGGAGAACACTGAAGCTTTCTTT
clone_size: -; v_call: TRBV7-2; j_call: TRBJ2-7; d_call: TRBD2; cdr3_aa: CASSLGSGAYEQYF; cdr3_nt: TGTGCCAGCAGCTTGGGTAGCGGGGCCTACGAGCAGTACTTC
clone_size: -; v_call: TRBV5-1; j_call: TRBJ2-7; d_call: -; cdr3_aa: CASRSSGVDHSYEQYF; cdr3_nt: TGCGCCAGCAGGAGTTCAGGAGTTGACCACTCCTACGAGCAGTACTTC
clone_size: -; v_call: TRBV19; j_call: TRBJ2-7; d_call: TRBD1; cdr3_aa: CASSSHRGLLSYEQYF; cdr3_nt: TGTGCCAGTAGTTCTCACAGGGGGCTATTGTCCTACGAGCAGTACTTC
clone_size: -; v_call: TRBV7-9; j_call: TRBJ2-7; d_call: -; cdr3_aa: CASSPLGLQAEEQYF; cdr3_nt: TGTGCCAGCAGCCCCCTCGGACTCCAGGCGGAGGAGCAGTACTTC
clone_size: -; v_call: TRBV7-8; j_call: TRBJ2-5; d_call: -; cdr3_aa: CASNHPLRGKETQYF; cdr3_nt: TGTGCCAGCAATCATCCTTTGAGGGGCAAGGAGACCCAGTACTTC
clone_size: -; v_call: TRBV18; j_call: TRBJ1-5; d_call: -; cdr3_aa: CASSPPQGNHQPQHF; cdr3_nt: TGTGCCAGCTCACCACCGCAAGGGAATCATCAGCCCCAGCATTTT
clone_size: -; v_call: TRBV11-3; j_call: TRBJ2-7; d_call: TRBD2; cdr3_aa: CASSLGSSGSYEQYF; cdr3_nt: TGTGCCAGCAGCTTAGGGAGTAGCGGGAGCTACGAGCAGTACTTC
clone_size: -; v_call: TRBV5-4; j_call: TRBJ2-7; d_call: TRBD2; cdr3_aa: CASTSTSGSSHPGEQYF; cdr3_nt: TGTGCCAGCACCTCGACTAGCGGGAGTTCACATCCGGGAGAGCAGTACTTC
clone_size: -; v_call: TRBV5-1; j_call: TRBJ2-7; d_call: -; cdr3_aa: CASSLQAYEQYF; cdr3_nt: TGCGCCAGCAGCTTGCAGGCCTACGAGCAGTACTTC
clone_size: -; v_call: TRBV5-6; j_call: TRBJ2-3; d_call: -; cdr3_aa: CASSFSRYTDTQYF; cdr3_nt: TGTGCCAGCAGCTTCAGCAGGTACACAGATACGCAGTATTTT
clone_size: -; v_call: TRBV15; j_call: TRBJ2-1; d_call: TRBD1; cdr3_aa: CATSRGQGDGDEQFF; cdr3_nt: TGTGCCACCAGCAGGGGGCAGGGGGATGGCGATGAGCAGTTCTTC